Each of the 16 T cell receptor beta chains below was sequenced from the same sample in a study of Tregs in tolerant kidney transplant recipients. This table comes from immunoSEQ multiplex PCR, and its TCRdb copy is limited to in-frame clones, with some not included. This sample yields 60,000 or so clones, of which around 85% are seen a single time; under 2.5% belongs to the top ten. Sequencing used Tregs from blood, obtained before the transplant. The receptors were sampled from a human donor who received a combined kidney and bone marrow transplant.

This chain's CDR3 is CSAREWYGYTF. In DNA form, the CDR3 reads TGCAGTGCTAGAGAGTGGTATGGCTACACCTTC. The chain uses TRBV20-1 and TRBJ1-2; D remains ambiguous. CDR3 length: 11 amino acids. Germline V CDR1 and CDR2: DFQATT, SNEGSKA (reference sequence). Trimming removed 0 bases at V and 5 bases at J, with 4 bases between.

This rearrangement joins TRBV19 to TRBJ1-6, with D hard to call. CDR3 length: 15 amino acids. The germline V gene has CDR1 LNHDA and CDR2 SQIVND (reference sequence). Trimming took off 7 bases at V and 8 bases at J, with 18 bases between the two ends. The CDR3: CASTPHQYADSPLHF. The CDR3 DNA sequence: TGTGCCAGTACCCCCCATCAGTACGCAGATTCACCCCTCCACTTT.

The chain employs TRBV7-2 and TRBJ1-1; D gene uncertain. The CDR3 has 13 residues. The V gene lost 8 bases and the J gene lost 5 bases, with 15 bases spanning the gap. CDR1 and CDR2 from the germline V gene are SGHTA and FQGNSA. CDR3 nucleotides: TGTGCCAGCGGGCGGACGGAGAAGACTGAAGCTTTCTTT. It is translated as CASGRTEKTEAFF.

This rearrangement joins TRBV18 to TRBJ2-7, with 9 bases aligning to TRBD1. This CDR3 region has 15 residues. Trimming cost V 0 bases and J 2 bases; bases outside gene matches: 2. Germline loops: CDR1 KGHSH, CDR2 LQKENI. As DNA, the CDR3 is TGTGCCAGCTCACCACCGGGACAGGGTACCTACGAGCAGTACTTC. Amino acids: CASSPPGQGTYEQYF.

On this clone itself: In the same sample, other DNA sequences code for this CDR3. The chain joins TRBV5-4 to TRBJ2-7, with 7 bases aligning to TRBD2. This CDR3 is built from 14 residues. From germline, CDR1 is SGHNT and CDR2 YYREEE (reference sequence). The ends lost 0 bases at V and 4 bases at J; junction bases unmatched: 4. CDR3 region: CASSLGPGGYEQYF. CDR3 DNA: TGTGCCAGCAGCTTGGGGCCGGGGGGTTACGAGCAGTACTTC.

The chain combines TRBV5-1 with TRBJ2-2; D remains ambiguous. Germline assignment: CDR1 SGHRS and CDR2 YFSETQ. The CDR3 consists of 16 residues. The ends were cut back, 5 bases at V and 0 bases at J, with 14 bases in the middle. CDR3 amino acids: CASRTTTRPNTGELFF. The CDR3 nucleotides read TGCGCCAGCAGAACAACGACACGGCCGAACACCGGGGAGCTGTTTTTT. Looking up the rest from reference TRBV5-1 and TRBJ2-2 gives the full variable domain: KAGVTQTPRYLIKTRGQQVTLSCSPISGHRSVSWYQQTPGQGLQFLFEYFSETQRNKGNFPGRFSGRQFSNSRSEMNVSTLELGDSALYLCASRTTTRPNTGELFFGEGSRLTVL.

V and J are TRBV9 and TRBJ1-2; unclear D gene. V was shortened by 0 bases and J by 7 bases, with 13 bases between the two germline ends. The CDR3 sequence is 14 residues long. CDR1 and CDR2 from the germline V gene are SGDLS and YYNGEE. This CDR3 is CASSVGGGPGGYTF. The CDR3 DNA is TGTGCCAGCAGCGTAGGAGGAGGCCCCGGTGGCTACACCTTC.

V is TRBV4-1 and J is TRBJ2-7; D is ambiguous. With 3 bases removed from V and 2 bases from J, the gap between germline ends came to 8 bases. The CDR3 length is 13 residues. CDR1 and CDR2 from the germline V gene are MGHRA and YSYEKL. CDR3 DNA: TGCGCCAGCAGCCACCCGGCTACCTACGAGCAGTACTTC. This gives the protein CASSHPATYEQYF.

The CDR3, as DNA: TGTGCCAGCAGTGACTCTCCAAGCTCCTACAATGAGCAGTTCTTC. Its protein product is CASSDSPSSYNEQFF. V gene TRBV28 combines with J gene TRBJ2-1; D unresolved. V lost 5 bases and J lost 0, with 11 bases in between. Germline V gene data show CDR1 as MDHEN and CDR2 as SYDVKM. The CDR3 totals 15 residues.

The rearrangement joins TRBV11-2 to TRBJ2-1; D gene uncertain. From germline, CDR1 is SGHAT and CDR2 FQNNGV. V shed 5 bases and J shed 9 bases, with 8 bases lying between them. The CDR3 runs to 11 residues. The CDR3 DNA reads TGTGCCAGCAGCGATAGATCTGAGCAGTTCTTC. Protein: CASSDRSEQFF.

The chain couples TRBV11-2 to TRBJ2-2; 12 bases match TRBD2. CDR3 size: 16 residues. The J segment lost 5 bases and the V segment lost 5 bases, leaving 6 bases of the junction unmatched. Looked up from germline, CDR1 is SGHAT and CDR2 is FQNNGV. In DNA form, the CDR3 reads TGTGCCAGCAGCCCCTCCGGGACTAGCGGGACCGGGGAGCTGTTTTTT. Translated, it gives CASSPSGTSGTGELFF.

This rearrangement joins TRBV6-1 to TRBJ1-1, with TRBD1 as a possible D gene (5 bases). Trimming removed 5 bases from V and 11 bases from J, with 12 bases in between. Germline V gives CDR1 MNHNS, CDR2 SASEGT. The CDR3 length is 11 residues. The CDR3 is CASSQGVTAFF. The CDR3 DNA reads TGTGCCAGCAGTCAAGGGGTGACGGCTTTCTTT.

The CDR3 loop reads CASSGTGGPPQHF. CDR3 DNA: TGTGCCAGCAGCGGGACAGGGGGTCCGCCCCAGCATTTT. This rearrangement joins TRBV6-5 to TRBJ1-5; 11 bases match TRBD1. V lost 6 bases and J lost 9; bases outside the gene matches: 4. The CDR3 covers 13 residues. Germline V lookup: CDR1 MNHEY, CDR2 SVGAGI.

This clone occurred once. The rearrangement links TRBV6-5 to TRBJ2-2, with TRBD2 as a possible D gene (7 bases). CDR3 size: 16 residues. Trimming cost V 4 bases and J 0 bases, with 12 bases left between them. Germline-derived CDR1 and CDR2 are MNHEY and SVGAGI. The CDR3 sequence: CASSSPRGPNTGELFF. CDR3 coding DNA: TGTGCCAGCAGTTCCCCGCGGGGGCCGAACACCGGGGAGCTGTTTTTT.

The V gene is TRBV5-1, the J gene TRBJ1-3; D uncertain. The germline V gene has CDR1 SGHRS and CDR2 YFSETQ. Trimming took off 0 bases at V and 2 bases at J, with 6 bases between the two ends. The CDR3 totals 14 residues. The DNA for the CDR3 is TGCGCCAGCAGCTTGGTGGGAGCTGGAAACACCATATATTTT. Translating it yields CASSLVGAGNTIYF.

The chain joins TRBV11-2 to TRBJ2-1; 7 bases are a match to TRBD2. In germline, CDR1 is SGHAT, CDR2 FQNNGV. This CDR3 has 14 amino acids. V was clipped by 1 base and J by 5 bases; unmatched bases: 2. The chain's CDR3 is CASSLASGNNEQFF. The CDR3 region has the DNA TGTGCCAGCAGCTTAGCTAGCGGCAACAATGAGCAGTTCTTC.